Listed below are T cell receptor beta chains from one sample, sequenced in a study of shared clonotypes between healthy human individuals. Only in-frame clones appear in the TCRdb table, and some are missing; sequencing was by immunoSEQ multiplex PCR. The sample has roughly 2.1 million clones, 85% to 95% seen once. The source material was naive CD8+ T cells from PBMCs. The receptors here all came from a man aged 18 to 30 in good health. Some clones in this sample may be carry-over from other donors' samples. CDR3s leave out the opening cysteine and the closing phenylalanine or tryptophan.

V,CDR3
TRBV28,ASSLLAGSSLTEAF
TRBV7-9,ASSLTGLAETQY
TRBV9,ASSVDWTGGAIGNEAF
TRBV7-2,ASSLRGLAGFNEQF
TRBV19,ASSITPYTGELF
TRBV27,ASSSNRGTEESANYGYT
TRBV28,ASSLLAGSGEQY
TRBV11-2,ASSLNSGQAF
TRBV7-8,ASSLPARLVSYNEQF
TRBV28,ASSSITGSGEKLF
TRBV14,ASSQLKGGDEKLF
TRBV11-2,ASRSGGNEQF
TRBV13,ASSSNELDAADTQY
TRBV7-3,ASSLAAGKNTGELF
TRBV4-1,ASSSNRANTEAF
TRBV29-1,SVVQGGGNTEAF
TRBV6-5,ASSPGRNYNEQF
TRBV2,ASSGSGVAGNTIY
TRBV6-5,ASRRPRDPNNEQF
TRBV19,ASSTGASAEAF
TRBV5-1,ASSPPGADSYEQY
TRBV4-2,ASSLSRGLADSYNEQF
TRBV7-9,ASSARVTEAF
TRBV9,ASSVGDRVHEQF
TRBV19,ASSMGLRTGTQY
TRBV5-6,ASSLEAGSGNYGYT
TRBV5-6,ASSRVGLAGGTQY
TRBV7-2,ASSPIGSEAF
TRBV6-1,ASSEAGDVAELH
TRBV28,ASTGGVRATNEKLF
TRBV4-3,ASSQEAGSYEQY
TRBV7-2,ASSLSEEAYTEAF
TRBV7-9,ASSPAGASYEQY
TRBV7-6,ASSLAGRGITEAF
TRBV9,ASSDFLGVDGYT
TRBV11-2,ASSQDKGNAEAF
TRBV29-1,SVGGGDYT
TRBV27,ASSLIGGLAGYEQY
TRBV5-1,ASSPAIGELF
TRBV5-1,ASKSGRSYTDTQY
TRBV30,AWSPDGVTEAF
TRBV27,ASSFFPGELF
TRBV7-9,ASTASGLTDTQY
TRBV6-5,ASSYSVQGDEQY
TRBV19,ASSSSLTLQGHEQY
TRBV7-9,ASSPTPGQGSDTQY